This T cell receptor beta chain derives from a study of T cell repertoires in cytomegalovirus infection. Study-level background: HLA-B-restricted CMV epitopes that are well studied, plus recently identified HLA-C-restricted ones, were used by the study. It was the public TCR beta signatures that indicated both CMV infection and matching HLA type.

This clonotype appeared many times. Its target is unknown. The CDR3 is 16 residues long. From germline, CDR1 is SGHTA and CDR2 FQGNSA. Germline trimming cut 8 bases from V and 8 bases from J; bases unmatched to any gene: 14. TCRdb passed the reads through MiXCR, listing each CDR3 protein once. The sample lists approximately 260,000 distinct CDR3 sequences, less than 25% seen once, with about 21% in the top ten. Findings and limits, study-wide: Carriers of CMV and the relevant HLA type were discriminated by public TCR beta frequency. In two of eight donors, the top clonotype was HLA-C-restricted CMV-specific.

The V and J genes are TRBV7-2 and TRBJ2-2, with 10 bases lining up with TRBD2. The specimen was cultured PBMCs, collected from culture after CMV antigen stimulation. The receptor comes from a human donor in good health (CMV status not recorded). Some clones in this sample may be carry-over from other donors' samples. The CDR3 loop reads CASSLTGTSVRGELFF. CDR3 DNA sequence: TGTGCCAGCTCCCTTACTGGGACTAGCGTTAGGGGGGAGCTGTTTTTT.